The 28 T cell receptor gamma chains below were found in one sample sequenced in a study of γδ T cells in repeated Plasmodium falciparum infection. Bulk repertoires came from Vgamma9/Vdelta2+ or Vdelta2-negative gammadelta T cells flow-sorted from PBMC. TCRdb called clones from the multiplex PCR reads again using CATT. The sample includes tens of thousands of gamma-chain clones, more than 1.4% of them seen just once. Sequencing used gamma-delta T cells from blood. These receptors all stem from a pool of human donors (malaria-infected and uninfected, not separated).

About this clone: A much larger clone differs from this one at a single base, so this may be a read error. The rearrangement links TRGV4 to TRGJ1 or TRGJ2. The J gene, not given by TCRdb, was assigned here from a germline match of the nucleotide sequence. The ends lost 2 bases at V and 6 bases at J; junction bases unmatched: 7. Germline CDR1 is EGSTGY and CDR2 is YDSYTSSV. This CDR3 has 13 amino acids. The DNA for the CDR3 is TGTGCCACCTGGGATGACCGGTTTTATAAGAAACTCTTT. Encoded protein: CATWDDRFYKKLF.

The sample holds a few counts of this clone. A far bigger clonotype differs at one base, so this is likely a read error. Other nucleotide sequences in the sample specify the same CDR3. The J gene is TRGJP, the V gene TRGV9. Because TCRdb records no J gene, it was assigned here through a match of the DNA to germline. Germline loops: CDR1 GITISATS, CDR2 ISYDGTV (reference sequence). The CDR3 is made up of 17 amino acids. CDR3 protein: CALWEDLFQLGKKIKVF. The CDR3 bases are TGCGCCTTGTGGGAGGACCTATTCCAGTTGGGCAAAAAAATCAAGGTATTT.

This clone appeared many times. TCRdb attributes to this sequence the protein of a much larger clone, which differs from the DNA translation at residue 10; a read error is likely, and the protein displayed is translated from the DNA. This chain uses TRGV9 with TRGJ1 or TRGJ2. The J gene, missing from TCRdb, was assigned here through DNA to germline matching. The CDR3 loop spans 14 amino acids. The germline V gene encodes CDR1 GITISATS and CDR2 ISYDGTV (reference sequence). The V segment lost 0 bases and the J segment 9 bases; nucleotides outside the gene matches: 11. Here the CDR3 reads CALWEVRVECKKLF. In DNA form, the CDR3 reads TGTGCCTTGTGGGAGGTGCGGGTGGAGTGTAAGAAACTCTTT.

This clone occurred many times. A much larger clone lies a single base off, so this may be a read error. It is unclear where the CDR3 begins or ends on the DNA, so no DNA is shown, and the CDR3 is as TCRdb lists it. A V gene of TRGV9 was called, but no J gene was assigned. Germline V gene data show CDR1 as GITISATS and CDR2 as ISYDGTV (reference sequence). Both ends counted, the CDR3 spans 29 residues. CDR3 protein: CALWVIIRNSLAVEQHLLSQVSIGRVQHF.

Ten or more counts support this clone. This DNA's translation and the protein TCRdb lists, from a much larger clone, do not match at residue 4, likely due to a read error; the protein shown is translated from the DNA. This specimen includes other DNA sequences encoding the same CDR3. This chain links TRGV9 with TRGJ1 or TRGJ2. Because TCRdb records no J gene, it was assigned here through a match of the DNA to germline. CDR3 length: 13 residues. The V gene's germline CDR1 is GITISATS and CDR2 ISYDGTV (reference sequence). CDR3 coding DNA: TGTGCCTTGCGGGAGCCTATCGGGAATAAGAAACTCTTT. This translates into CALREPIGNKKLF.

A remark on this clone: The translation of this DNA and the TCRdb protein of a much larger clone differ at residue 12, probably owing to a read error; the protein shown here is translated from the DNA. This sequence joins TRGV9 and TRGJP. Here the J gene came from matching the DNA to germline, since TCRdb omits it. This CDR3 has 17 residues. Germline lookup yields CDR1 GITISATS and CDR2 ISYDGTV (reference sequence). CDR3 loop: CALWEAASELGEKIKVF. CDR3 nucleotide sequence: TGTGCCTTGTGGGAGGCCGCCTCAGAGTTGGGCGAAAAAATCAAGGTATTT.

This clone has only a few counts. The protein in TCRdb stems from a much larger clone and differs at residue 14 from this DNA's translation, likely a read error; here the protein is translated from the DNA. For the CDR3, the DNA is TGTGCCTTGTGGGAGGGGGAGTTGGAGTTGGGCAAAAAAACCAAGGTATTT. This translates into CALWEGELELGKKTKVF. The rearrangement joins TRGV9 to TRGJP. Germline matching of the DNA provided the J gene here, since TCRdb leaves it blank. CDR3 length: 17 amino acids. The germline V gene has CDR1 GITISATS and CDR2 ISYDGTV (reference sequence).

This clone has just a few counts. TCRdb's listed protein matches a much larger clone and diverges from this DNA's translation at residue 6, likely through a read error; the protein shown comes from the DNA. Here the CDR3 DNA reads TGTGCCACCTGGAAAGAGCATAAGAAACTCTTT. It encodes CATWKEHKKLF. The V and J genes are TRGV8 and TRGJ1 or TRGJ2. The J gene is absent in TCRdb and was assigned here via DNA matching to germline. The ends lost 6 bases at V and 8 bases at J; junction bases unmatched: 7. CDR1 is VENAVY, CDR2 YDSYNSRV, per germline. There are 11 residues in the CDR3.

This clone was recorded many times. The chain recombines TRGV9 with TRGJP. The V gene end was trimmed by 1 base and the J gene end by 9 bases; junction bases not matched to a gene: 9. Germline CDR1 and CDR2: GITISATS and ISYDGTV (reference sequence). The CDR3 has 17 amino acids. As DNA, the CDR3 is TGTGCCTTGTGGGAGGTCCTCATGGCGTTGGGCAAAAAAATCAAGGTATTT. It codes for CALWEVLMALGKKIKVF.

This clone showed up just a few times. The translation of this DNA and the TCRdb protein of a much larger clone differ at residue 11, probably owing to a read error; the protein shown here is translated from the DNA. V usage is TRGV8 and J usage is TRGJP2. Here the J gene came from matching the DNA to germline, since TCRdb omits it. The CDR3 runs 15 residues. CDR1 VENAVY and CDR2 YDSYNSRV come from the germline V gene. The CDR3 bases are TGTGCCACCTGGGATAGGGACGGTAGTGATCGGATCAAGACGTTT. The encoded protein is CATWDRDGSDRIKTF.

At least ten counts were recorded for this clone. This DNA's translation and the protein TCRdb lists, from a much larger clone, do not match at residue 5, likely due to a read error; the protein shown is translated from the DNA. CDR3 nucleotides: TGTGCCACCTGGGGTGTGTACGGGAAACTCTTT. Encoded protein: CATWGVYGKLF. The genes are TRGV4 and TRGJ1 or TRGJ2. Germline matching of the DNA provided the J gene here, since TCRdb leaves it blank. This CDR3 region has 11 residues. J lost 12 bases, V lost 5 bases, and 10 bases had no gene match. Looked up from germline, CDR1 is EGSTGY and CDR2 is YDSYTSSV.

This clone appeared a few times. TCRdb records a much larger clone's protein for this DNA, with a difference at residue 16 that likely arises from a read error; the protein given is the translation of the DNA. A V gene of TRGV9 was called, but no J gene was assigned. Germline CDR1 and CDR2: GITISATS and ISYDGTV (reference sequence). The CDR3 is made up of 18 amino acids. As DNA, the CDR3 is TGTGCCTTGTGGGAGGTTACACTTCAAGAGTTGGGCAAAAAAATCAGGGTATTT. As protein: CALWEVTLQELGKKIRVF.

Ten or more counts support this clone. TCRdb lists the protein of a much larger clone for this DNA, which differs at residue 5, so this is likely a read error; the protein given here is translated from the DNA itself. The chain joins TRGV9 to TRGJ1 or TRGJ2. Germline matching of the DNA provided the J gene here, since TCRdb leaves it blank. After removal of 5 bases from V and 4 bases from J, the junction contained 8 bases not matched to a gene. The CDR3 loop spans 13 amino acids. Germline V gene data show CDR1 as GITISATS and CDR2 as ISYDGTV (reference sequence). The CDR3 region is CALWGDSYYKKLF. The CDR3 coding sequence is TGTGCCTTGTGGGGGGACTCATATTATAAGAAACTCTTT.

Concerning this clone: Only one base separates this from a far larger clonotype, so it likely reflects a read error. Other DNA sequences in the sample encode the same CDR3. This chain links TRGV9 with TRGJP. Since TCRdb gives no J gene, matching the DNA to germline was used here to assign it. V gave up 0 bases and J gave up 10 bases; unmatched junction bases: 12. This CDR3 region has 18 residues. Germline CDR1 is GITISATS and CDR2 is ISYDGTV (reference sequence). CDR3 sequence: CALWEVQSTSLGKKIKVF. CDR3 nucleotide sequence: TGTGCCTTGTGGGAGGTGCAGTCTACGAGCTTGGGCAAAAAAATCAAGGTATTT.

Comments on this clone: TCRdb pairs this DNA with a much larger clone's protein that differs at residue 8, likely a read error; the protein shown was translated from the DNA. V is TRGV9 and J is TRGJP. Germline matching of the DNA provided the J gene here, since TCRdb leaves it blank. The CDR3 consists of 17 residues. J was trimmed by 9 bases and V by 4 bases; bases with no gene match: 12. Per germline, CDR1 GITISATS and CDR2 ISYDGTV (reference sequence). The CDR3 here is CALWDNLSGLGKKIKVF. Here the CDR3 DNA reads TGTGCCTTGTGGGATAACCTAAGCGGGTTGGGCAAAAAAATCAAGGTATTT.

This clone was seen many times. This may be a read error, as it is one base from a much larger clone. V gene TRGV2 combines with J gene TRGJP2. Here the J gene came from matching the DNA to germline, since TCRdb omits it. The V and J ends lost 1 base and 2 bases, in that order; junction bases with no gene match: 4. Germline lookup yields CDR1 EGSNGY and CDR2 YDSYNSKV. CDR3 length equals 15 residues. The CDR3 is CATWDGPSSDWIKTF. The CDR3 DNA reads as TGTGCCACCTGGGACGGCCCGAGTAGTGATTGGATCAAGACGTTT.

This clone was observed a few times. A much larger clone sits a single nucleotide away, making a read error possible. For the V gene the call is TRGV4; the J gene has no call. CDR1 and CDR2 (germline): EGSTGY, YDSYTSSV. The CDR3 extends over 11 amino acids. Here the CDR3 DNA reads TGTGCCACCTCCCTTGATTGGATCAAGACGTTC. Amino acid sequence: CATSLDWIKTF.

This clone was counted between two and nine times. The protein TCRdb gives is from a much larger clone and does not agree with this DNA's translation at residue 3, likely a read error; the protein shown here comes from the DNA. The chain combines TRGV4 with TRGJ1 or TRGJ2. The V gene's germline CDR1 is EGSTGY and CDR2 YDSYTSSV. This CDR3 has 10 amino acids. The CDR3 DNA reads TGTGCCGCCTGGGATTGTGAGAAACTCTTT. Translated, it gives CAAWDCEKLF.

Regarding this clone: A read error likely explains why the TCRdb protein, taken from a much larger clone, differs from this DNA's translation at residue 6; the protein shown is translated from the DNA. The genes are TRGV3 and TRGJ1 or TRGJ2. TCRdb offers no J gene call, so here the DNA was matched to germline to obtain one. The CDR3 runs to 14 residues. Losses at the gene ends were 5 bases for V and 3 bases for J; bases not matched to a gene: 10. In germline, CDR1 is VTNTFY, CDR2 YDVSTARD (reference sequence). CDR3 bases: TGTGCCACCTGGGTCTCCCGGATTTATTATAAGAAACTCTTT. Its translation is CATWVSRIYYKKLF.

This clone came up a few times. A far larger clone is only one base removed, so a read error is likely. The sample has other DNA sequences that encode this CDR3 too. J is TRGJP and V is TRGV9. The J gene, not given by TCRdb, was assigned here from a germline match of the nucleotide sequence. The germline CDR1 and CDR2 sequences are GITISATS and ISYDGTV (reference sequence). The CDR3 loop spans 17 amino acids. The CDR3 nucleotides read TGTGCCTTGTGGGAGAGGAAGCAAGAGTTGGGCAAAAAGATCAAGGTATTT. This sequence encodes CALWERKQELGKKIKVF.

Points on this clone: TCRdb records a much larger clone's protein for this DNA, with a difference at residue 10 that likely arises from a read error; the protein given is the translation of the DNA. At the DNA level, this CDR3 is encoded by other sequences in the same sample as well. This chain links TRGV9 with TRGJP. TCRdb supplies no J gene; here it was assigned by aligning the nucleotide sequence to germline. Germline CDR1 and CDR2: GITISATS and ISYDGTV (reference sequence). The CDR3 is 17 residues long. CDR3 in DNA: TGTGCCTTGTGGGAGGTGCCTCAAGAGATGGGCAAAAAAATCAAGGTATTT. Protein sequence: CALWEVPQEMGKKIKVF.

This clone showed up just a few times. A read error is the likely source, as a far larger clone sits one nucleotide away. Other DNA sequences from this sample encode an identical CDR3 as well. The chain uses TRGV4 and TRGJP2. TCRdb is silent on the J gene; assignment here came from matching the DNA to germline. This CDR3 contains 18 residues. Germline-derived CDR1 and CDR2 are EGSTGY and YDSYTSSV. The CDR3: CATWDGLALYSSDWIKTF. DNA of the CDR3: TGCGCCACCTGGGATGGGCTCGCCCTATATAGTAGTGATTGGATCAAGACGTTT.

Note on this clone: TCRdb attributes to this sequence the protein of a much larger clone, which differs from the DNA translation at residue 3; a read error is likely, and the protein displayed is translated from the DNA. The rearrangement links TRGV8 to TRGJ1 or TRGJ2. Because TCRdb records no J gene, it was assigned here through a match of the DNA to germline. CDR1 and CDR2 from the germline V gene are VENAVY and YDSYNSRV. The CDR3 is made up of 13 amino acids. Here the CDR3 reads CAIWHLNYYKKLF. In DNA form, the CDR3 reads TGTGCCATCTGGCACTTGAATTATTATAAGAAACTCTTT.

Details on this clone: The protein in TCRdb stems from a much larger clone and differs at residue 3 from this DNA's translation, likely a read error; here the protein is translated from the DNA. This chain connects TRGV3 to TRGJ1 or TRGJ2. The J gene, missing from TCRdb, was assigned here through DNA to germline matching. CDR3 length: 13 amino acids. Germline V gene data show CDR1 as VTNTFY and CDR2 as YDVSTARD (reference sequence). The CDR3 coding sequence is TGTGCCCCCTGGGACAGGCAGTGCTATAAGAAACTCTTT. Its translation: CAPWDRQCYKKLF.

Points on this clone: A read error likely explains why the TCRdb protein, taken from a much larger clone, differs from this DNA's translation at residue 2; the protein shown is translated from the DNA. J is TRGJ1 or TRGJ2 and V is TRGV9. TCRdb is silent on the J gene; assignment here came from matching the DNA to germline. This CDR3 is 13 amino acids long. Germline loops: CDR1 GITISATS, CDR2 ISYDGTV (reference sequence). The CDR3, as DNA: TGTACCTTGTGGGAGAGGGATTATTATAAGAAACTCTTT. Residues: CTLWERDYYKKLF.

This clone is labeled as medium-sized (0.01 to 0.1%). This chain uses TRGV9 with TRGJ1 or TRGJ2. The CDR3 extends over 12 amino acids. From germline, CDR1 is GITISATS and CDR2 ISYDGTV (reference sequence). Trimming at V came to 6 bases and at J to 4 bases, leaving 6 bases not matched to a gene. CDR3 amino acids: CALWNLYYKKLF. CDR3 in DNA: TGTGCCTTGTGGAATTTGTATTATAAGAAACTCTTT.

This clone was detected ten times or more. A much larger clone lies a single base off, so this may be a read error. Other nucleotide sequences in the sample specify the same CDR3. The chain joins TRGV9 to TRGJP. CDR1 is GITISATS and CDR2 is ISYDGTV in the germline V gene (reference sequence). The CDR3 is 19 residues long. CDR3: CALWEVPGGQELGKKIKVF. The CDR3 DNA sequence: TGTGCCTTGTGGGAGGTGCCTGGGGGCCAAGAGTTGGGCAAAAAGATCAAGGTATTT.

This clone is judged medium-sized. The chain uses TRGV9 and TRGJ1 or TRGJ2. The CDR3 is made up of 12 amino acids. Germline-derived CDR1 and CDR2 are GITISATS and ISYDGTV (reference sequence). J was trimmed by 5 bases and V by 1 base; bases with no gene match: 2. This CDR3 reads CALWEVDYKKLF. In nucleotides, the CDR3 is TGTGCCTTGTGGGAGGTTGATTATAAGAAACTCTTT.